The present T cell receptor (beta chain) was sequenced within a study of follicular helper T cells after annual influenza vaccination (dated by TCRdb to about 2017). About the study as a whole: After each seasonal influenza vaccination, blood samples were collected on days 0, 7 and 28. To study recall of cTfh clones, some subjects were followed across successive annual vaccinations spanning the 2013-2014, 2014-2015 and 2015-2016 seasons. One week after vaccination, a second recruited cohort of 12 subjects (Table S1) displayed a similar ICOS+CD38+ cTfh response. Multi-year samples were available for six subjects, with four spanning two vaccination seasons and two spanning three seasons. Samples from 2013-2014 were cryopreserved, whereas samples from about 2015 were processed immediately after collection. What the authors observed across the whole study: ICOS+CD38+ cTfh clonality correlated with the frequency of that population, and its change correlated with the change in circulating plasmablast frequency. Only about 9.5-22% of analyzed cells yielded productive TCRB sequences, so sampling of rare clonotypes was not possible. Day 7 ICOS+CD38+ clones were most often found later in ICOS-CD38- cTfh, suggesting that subset may serve as a memory reservoir. A recurrent oligoclonal ICOS+CD38+ cTfh response containing tetramer and AIM influenza-specific clonotypes was recalled by successive annual vaccinations.

Trimmed from V: 4 bases; trimmed from J: 2 bases; junction bases lacking a gene match: 5. The CDR3 measures 15 amino acids from cysteine to phenylalanine. Only the CDR3 DNA is retained, 45 bases long and in frame from the first base. Per the germline V gene, MGHRA is the CDR1 and YSYEKL is the CDR2. The method behind the library was the immunoSEQ multiplex PCR assay. Adaptive Biotechnologies carried out TCRB amplification, library preparation, sequencing and preliminary bioinformatics at Survey level resolution. For TCRB sequencing, genomic DNA from the sorted cTfh populations was amplified by multiplex PCR. The authors' analysis ran thus. In R, clonality was calculated as 1 minus the normalized Shannon entropy, and the Gini index was computed using the R package ineq. The overlap score was defined as the summed counts of shared sequences divided by the total counts of all sequences in both compared samples. Fisher's exact test, with an assumed theoretical repertoire of 10^7 TCRB sequences, was used to assess the significance of shared clonotypes. The table comes from immuneACCESS by way of TCRdb, which keeps in-frame sequences with V and J called. Part of the clones is missing from these tables; in studies checked, under half for an unresolved V gene and the rest for unknown reasons. For V, J and clone size, that table is used; D and trimming come from the DNA. Recorded for this sample are around 440 clones; 84% of them occurred a single time. The ten top clones hold 3.7% of the sample.

Note on this clone: Which antigen it targets is not known. Nothing much larger sits one base from this clone, and base qualities are not available.

Reading the label with the study, this specimen's time point is: 2015-2016 season, 7 days after influenza vaccination. Adults received seasonal inactivated influenza vaccine (Fluvarix), and TCRB sequencing tracked sorted blood CD4 subsets before and after vaccination. To be eligible, subjects had to be community-dwelling and could not have received an influenza vaccine during the previous 6 months. Subjects were excluded for influenza vaccine contraindications, substance abuse, HIV/AIDS, active malignancy, immunomodulatory medication, or active illness such as respiratory infection. Between roughly 40 and 100 mL of blood was sampled per time point. Circulating Tfh were defined as non-naive CD4+CXCR5+PD-1+ cells and sorted into ICOS+CD38+ and ICOS-CD38- fractions. Ficoll-Paque PLUS or SepMate separation was used to isolate PBMC. Cell subsets were sorted from PBMC on a BD FACS Aria before DNA extraction.

The source of this sequence is an adult who received the influenza vaccine. Recombination connected TRBV4-1 to TRBJ2-7; the junction holds 10 bases that match TRBD1. The source was CXCR5+ CD38+ circulating T follicular helper cells from blood, collected 7 days after influenza vaccination. What this sample's cell subset or site label stands for: circulating Tfh, non-naive CD4+CXCR5+PD-1+ (ICOS+CD38+ or ICOS-CD38-). The DNA sequence is given as TGCGCCAGCAGCCGGTCCGGGACAGGGGCCTACGAGCAGTACTTC. Protein translation: CASSRSGTGAYEQYF.